Reported below is one T cell receptor beta chain. As yet, its antigen is unknown. PCR involved 60 Vbeta and 13 Jbeta primers. This table comes from immunoSEQ multiplex PCR, and its TCRdb copy is limited to in-frame clones, with some not included. The table includes approximately 280,000 clones, 86% detected once. V lost 2 bases to trimming and J lost 7 bases; unmatched junction nucleotides: 8. The germline V gene has CDR1 MNHEY and CDR2 SVGAGI. This CDR3 comprises 14 residues. This sample was included in a study of cytomegalovirus exposure and HLA in healthy donors. Study conclusions and caveats: Specific recognition of CMV antigens was confirmed in vitro for three chains (all CMV-associated). According to an earlier analysis, most TCR beta V segments yielded productive rearrangements about 87% or about 30% of the time. When a later analysis was performed, an Asian-associated ancestry cluster reportedly had fewer N-insertions than the approximately 680-donor mean.

Specimen: PBMCs. The genes are TRBV6-5 and TRBJ2-7, with TRBD1 matching 7 bases. The receptor comes from a man in his forties in good health and CMV-seropositive. In DNA, the CDR3 is TGTGCCAGCAGTTACGCCTATGACAGGGTGGAGCAGTACTTC. Its translation: CASSYAYDRVEQYF.